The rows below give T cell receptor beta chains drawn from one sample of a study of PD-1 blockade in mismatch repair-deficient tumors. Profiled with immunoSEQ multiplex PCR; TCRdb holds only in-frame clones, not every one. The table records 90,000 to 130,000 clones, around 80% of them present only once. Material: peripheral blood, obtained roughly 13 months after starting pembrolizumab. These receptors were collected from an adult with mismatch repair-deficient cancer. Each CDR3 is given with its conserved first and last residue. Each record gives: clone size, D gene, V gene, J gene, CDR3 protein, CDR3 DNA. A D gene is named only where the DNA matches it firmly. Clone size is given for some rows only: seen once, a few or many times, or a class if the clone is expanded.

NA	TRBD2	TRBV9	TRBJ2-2	CASSVGTSGRFGELFF	TGTGCCAGCAGCGTAGGGACTAGCGGGAGGTTCGGGGAGCTGTTTTTT
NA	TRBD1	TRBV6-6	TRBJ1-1	CASRDSTGVPEAFF	TGTGCCAGCAGGGATTCGACAGGGGTCCCTGAAGCTTTCTTT
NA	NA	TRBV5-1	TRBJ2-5	CASSKATTKQETQYF	TGCGCCAGCAGTAAAGCAACAACGAAACAAGAGACCCAGTACTTC
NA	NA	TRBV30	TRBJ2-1	CAWTRGYNEQFF	TGTGCCTGGACGCGGGGCTACAATGAGCAGTTCTTC
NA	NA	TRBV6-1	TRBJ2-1	CASSGQHNEQFF	TGTGCCAGCAGTGGACAGCACAATGAGCAGTTCTTC
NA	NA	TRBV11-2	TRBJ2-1	CASSSGGEQFF	TGTGCCAGCAGCTCCGGCGGGGAGCAGTTCTTC
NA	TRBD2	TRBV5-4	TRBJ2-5	CASSARLAGGETQYF	TGTGCCAGCAGCGCCCGACTAGCGGGAGGGGAGACCCAGTACTTC
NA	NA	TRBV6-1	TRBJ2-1	CASMWGNEQFF	TGTGCCAGCATGTGGGGAAATGAGCAGTTCTTC
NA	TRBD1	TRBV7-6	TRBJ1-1	CASSLAQGARTEAFF	TGTGCCAGCAGCTTAGCGCAGGGGGCGCGCACTGAAGCTTTCTTT
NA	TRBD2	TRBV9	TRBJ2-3	CASSVGWTSGSWDTQYF	TGTGCCAGCAGCGTAGGCTGGACTAGCGGGAGTTGGGATACGCAGTATTTT
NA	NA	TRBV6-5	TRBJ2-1	CASSPQNPKFF	TGTGCCAGCAGTCCCCAAAATCCTAAGTTCTTC
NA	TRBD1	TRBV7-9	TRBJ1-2	CASSLKPGQGAGDGYTF	TGTGCCAGCAGCTTAAAACCGGGACAGGGGGCAGGGGATGGCTACACCTTC
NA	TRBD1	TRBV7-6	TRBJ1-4	CASSLGGTAVSLGKLFF	TGTGCCAGCAGCTTAGGGGGGACAGCGGTCTCTCTCGGAAAACTGTTTTTT
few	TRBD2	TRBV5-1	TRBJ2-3	CASSNPGLAGASSDTQYF	TGCGCCAGCAGCAACCCGGGACTAGCGGGAGCTTCCTCAGATACGCAGTATTTT
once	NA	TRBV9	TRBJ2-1	CASSSAGSLNEQFF	TGTGCCAGCAGCTCTGCGGGGAGTTTGAATGAGCAGTTCTTC
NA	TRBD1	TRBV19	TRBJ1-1	CASTPTGGFTEAFF	TGTGCCAGTACCCCGACAGGGGGCTTCACTGAAGCTTTCTTT
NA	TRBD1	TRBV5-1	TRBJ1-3	CASSEGQTGNTIYF	TGCGCCAGCAGCGAGGGACAGACGGGAAACACCATATATTTT
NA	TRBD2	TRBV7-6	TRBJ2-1	CASSLAGGPRNEQFF	TGTGCCAGCAGCTTAGCGGGAGGGCCTAGGAATGAGCAGTTCTTC
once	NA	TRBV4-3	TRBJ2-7	CASSQDYTYEQYF	TGCGCCAGCAGCCAAGATTATACCTACGAGCAGTACTTC
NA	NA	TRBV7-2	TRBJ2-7	CASSLSYGGAYEQYF	TGTGCCAGCAGCCTCAGTTACGGTGGGGCCTACGAGCAGTACTTC
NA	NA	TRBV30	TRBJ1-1	CAWAGGNEAFF	TGTGCCTGGGCCGGCGGTAATGAAGCTTTCTTT
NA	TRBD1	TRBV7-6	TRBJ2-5	CASSLEAARGLETQYF	TGTGCCAGCAGCTTAGAGGCCGCCAGGGGGCTAGAGACCCAGTACTTC
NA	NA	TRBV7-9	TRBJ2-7	CASSTRAGEQYF	TGTGCCAGCAGCACCAGGGCTGGCGAGCAGTACTTC
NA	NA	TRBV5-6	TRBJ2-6	CASTIPGVAGANVLTF	TGTGCCAGCACCATTCCAGGGGTTGCTGGGGCCAACGTCCTGACTTTC
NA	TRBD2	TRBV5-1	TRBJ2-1	CASSAPFGRSYNEQFF	TGCGCCAGCAGCGCCCCCTTCGGGAGGTCCTACAATGAGCAGTTCTTC
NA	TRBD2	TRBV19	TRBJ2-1	CASTGGRASNEQFF	TGTGCCAGTACAGGCGGGAGGGCCAGTAATGAGCAGTTCTTC
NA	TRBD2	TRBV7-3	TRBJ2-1	CASSDLAGSSYNEQFF	TGTGCCAGCAGCGATCTAGCGGGTAGCTCCTACAATGAGCAGTTCTTC
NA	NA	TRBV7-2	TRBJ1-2	CASSPLIGGSGYTF	TGTGCCAGCAGCCCCCTGATAGGGGGTTCCGGCTACACCTTC
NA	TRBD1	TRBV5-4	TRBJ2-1	CASSFDRGGNEQFF	TGTGCCAGCAGCTTCGACAGGGGCGGCAATGAGCAGTTCTTC
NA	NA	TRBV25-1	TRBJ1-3	CASSVSADLGNTIYF	TGTGCCAGCAGTGTTTCAGCGGATTTGGGGAACACCATATATTTT
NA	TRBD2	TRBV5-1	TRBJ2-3	CASSLGTSGTLRGTDTQYF	TGCGCCAGCAGCTTGGGGACTAGCGGGACCCTGAGGGGCACAGATACGCAGTATTTT
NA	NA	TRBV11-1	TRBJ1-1	CASSLGDGRLGAFF	TGTGCCAGCAGCCTGGGAGACGGTAGATTGGGAGCTTTCTTT
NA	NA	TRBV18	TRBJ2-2	CASSPPEGRHTGELFF	TGTGCCAGCTCACCACCCGAGGGGCGGCACACCGGGGAGCTGTTTTTT
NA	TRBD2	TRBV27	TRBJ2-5	CASSFLGLADQETQYF	TGTGCCAGCAGTTTTTTGGGGCTAGCGGATCAAGAGACCCAGTACTTC
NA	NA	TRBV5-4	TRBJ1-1	CASSAWTSGTEAFF	TGTGCCAGCAGCGCCTGGACAAGCGGCACTGAAGCTTTCTTT
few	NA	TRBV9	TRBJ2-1	CASSVGPLAGEQFF	TGTGCCAGCAGCGTAGGCCCGTTGGCCGGTGAGCAGTTCTTC
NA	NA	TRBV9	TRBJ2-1	CASSVAGLLNNEQFF	TGTGCCAGCAGCGTAGCAGGACTTCTGAACAATGAGCAGTTCTTC
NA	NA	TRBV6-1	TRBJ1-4	CASSVWTAIIDTNEKLFF	TGTGCCAGCAGTGTTTGGACAGCGATCATAGATACTAATGAAAAACTGTTTTTT
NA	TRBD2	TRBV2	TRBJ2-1	CASSALAGGITYNEQFF	TGTGCCAGCAGTGCCCTAGCGGGAGGGATAACCTACAATGAGCAGTTCTTC
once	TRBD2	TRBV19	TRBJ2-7	CASSQLAGAYEQYF	TGTGCCAGTAGCCAACTAGCGGGAGCCTACGAGCAGTACTTC
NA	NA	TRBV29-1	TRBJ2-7	CSVASDEQYF	TGCAGCGTTGCTAGCGACGAGCAGTACTTC
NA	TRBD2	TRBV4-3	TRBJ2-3	CASSQDPSGPLFTDTQYF	TGCGCCAGCAGCCAAGATCCTAGCGGGCCCCTATTCACAGATACGCAGTATTTT
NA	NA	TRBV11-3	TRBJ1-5	CASSLDLEGPNQPQHF	TGTGCCAGCAGCTTAGATCTGGAGGGGCCAAATCAGCCCCAGCATTTT
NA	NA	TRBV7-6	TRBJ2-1	CASSLAQREISYNEQFF	TGTGCCAGCAGCTTAGCCCAACGGGAGATCTCCTACAATGAGCAGTTCTTC
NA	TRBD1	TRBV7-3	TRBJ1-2	CASSVTGGDGYTF	TGTGCCAGCAGCGTGACAGGGGGCGATGGCTACACCTTC
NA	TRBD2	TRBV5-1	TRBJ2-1	CASSLWREKNEQFF	TGCGCCAGCAGCTTGTGGCGGGAGAAGAACGAGCAGTTCTTC
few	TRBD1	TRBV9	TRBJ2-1	CASSVSDRVGYDEQFF	TGTGCCAGCAGCGTGAGCGACAGGGTTGGTTACGATGAGCAGTTCTTC
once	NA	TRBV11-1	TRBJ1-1	CASSFDGATEAFF	TGTGCCAGCAGCTTCGATGGAGCCACTGAAGCTTTCTTT
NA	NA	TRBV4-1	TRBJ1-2	CASSGAWEQGGYTF	TGCGCCAGCAGCGGAGCTTGGGAACAAGGTGGCTACACCTTC
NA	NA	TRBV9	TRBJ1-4	CASSVSRDGSEKLFF	TGTGCCAGCAGCGTATCTCGGGACGGTTCTGAAAAACTGTTTTTT
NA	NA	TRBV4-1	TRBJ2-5	CASSQEQGRETQYF	TGCGCCAGCAGCCAGGAACAGGGGAGGGAGACCCAGTACTTC